These T cell receptor beta chains were read from a single sample in a study of blood T cells in healthy people across ages. One entry per CDR3 protein, called by TCRdb with MiXCR from the 5' RACE reads. Among over 600,000 distinct CDR3 sequences listed, about 47% were seen once. Sequenced input: blood. All receptors derive from a man older than 75 in good health. CDR3s include the opening cysteine and the closing phenylalanine or tryptophan. The order of the fields is D gene, V gene, clone size, J gene, CDR3 DNA, CDR3 protein. A D gene is named only where the DNA matches it firmly. The size of a clone is reported for some rows only, either as once, few or many, or as a class for expanded clones.

-	TRBV20-1	-	TRBJ1-1	TGCAGTGCTAGAGATTCGGTCAGGACACTTCGGACTGAAGCTTTCTTT	CSARDSVRTLRTEAFF
-	TRBV25-1	once	TRBJ2-1	TGTGCCAGCAGTGAATGGAGGGATGAGCAGTTCTTC	CASSEWRDEQFF
-	TRBV7-8	-	TRBJ2-5	TGTGCCAGCAGCCTTCCCCTTAGTCAAGAGACCCAGTACTTC	CASSLPLSQETQYF
-	TRBV12-3/TRBV12-4	-	TRBJ1-1	TGTGCCAGCAGTTTTGGTGCGCCTATAAACACTGAAGCTTTCTTT	CASSFGAPINTEAFF
-	TRBV29-1	-	TRBJ1-1	TGCAGCGTTGAAATCCCAAGTGTTGGGACCTACACTGAAGCTTTCTTT	CSVEIPSVGTYTEAFF
-	TRBV12-3/TRBV12-4	-	TRBJ1-2	TGTGCCAGCAGCAGGGCCATGGGCAGTAGTTCTAACTATGGCTACACCTTC	CASSRAMGSSSNYGYTF
TRBD1	TRBV12-3/TRBV12-4	-	TRBJ1-6	TGTGCCAGCAGGCAACAGGGGGCGTCTAATTCACCCCTCCACTTT	CASRQQGASNSPLHF
TRBD2	TRBV7-9	-	TRBJ2-7	TGCGCCAGCAGCTTAATTGGACTAGCGGGCTACGAGCAGTACTTC	CASSLIGLAGYEQYF
-	TRBV20-1	-	TRBJ2-2	TGCAGTGCCAAAAGGGCGATGGGCGAGAATACCGGGGAGCTGTTTTTT	CSAKRAMGENTGELFF
TRBD1	TRBV20-1	-	TRBJ1-1	TGCAGTGCTACCCCAGGGGGCGTTTACACTGAAGCTTTCTTT	CSATPGGVYTEAFF
-	TRBV5-1	few	TRBJ2-1	TGCGCCAGCAGCTTAGTACCTCTGACACGGAGCTCCTACAATGAGCAGTTCTTC	CASSLVPLTRSSYNEQFF
TRBD2	TRBV7-2	-	TRBJ2-3	TGTGCCAGCAGCTTAGGCGGGAGGGTCCCAGATACGCAGTATTTT	CASSLGGRVPDTQYF
-	TRBV12-3/TRBV12-4	-	TRBJ2-5	TGTGCCAGCAGCAATCCAAGGGGCTCCCCAACGACCCAGTACTTC	CASSNPRGSPTTQYF
TRBD2	TRBV6-5	few	TRBJ2-1	TGTGCCAGCAGGACGCTAGCGGGAGGTTATGAGCAGTTCTTC	CASRTLAGGYEQFF
TRBD2	TRBV7-2	once	TRBJ2-1	TGTGCCAGCAGCCTAGGAGCGGGAGGCCGTCGGAATGGGCAGTTCTTC	CASSLGAGGRRNGQFF
-	TRBV10-3	-	TRBJ1-5	TGTGCCATCAGTTCCTGGGACCGTGATCAGCCCCAGCATTTT	CAISSWDRDQPQHF